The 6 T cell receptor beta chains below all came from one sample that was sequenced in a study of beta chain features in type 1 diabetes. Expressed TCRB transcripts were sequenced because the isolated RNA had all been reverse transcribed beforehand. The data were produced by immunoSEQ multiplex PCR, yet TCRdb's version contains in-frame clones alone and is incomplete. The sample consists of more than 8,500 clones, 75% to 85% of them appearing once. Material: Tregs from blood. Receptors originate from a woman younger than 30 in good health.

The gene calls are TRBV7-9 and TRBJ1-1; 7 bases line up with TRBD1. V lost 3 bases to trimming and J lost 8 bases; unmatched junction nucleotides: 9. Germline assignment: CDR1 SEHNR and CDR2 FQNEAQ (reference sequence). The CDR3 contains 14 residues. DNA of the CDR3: TGTGCCAGCAGCTTTTGGAGCCCGGGACAGGAAGCTTTCTTT. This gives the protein CASSFWSPGQEAFF.

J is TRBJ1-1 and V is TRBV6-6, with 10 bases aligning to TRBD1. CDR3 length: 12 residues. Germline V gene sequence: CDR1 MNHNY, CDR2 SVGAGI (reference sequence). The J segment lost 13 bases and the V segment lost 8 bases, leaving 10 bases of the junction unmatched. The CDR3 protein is CASVPGTGVGFF. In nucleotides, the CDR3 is TGTGCCAGCGTACCCGGGACAGGGGTAGGTTTCTTT.

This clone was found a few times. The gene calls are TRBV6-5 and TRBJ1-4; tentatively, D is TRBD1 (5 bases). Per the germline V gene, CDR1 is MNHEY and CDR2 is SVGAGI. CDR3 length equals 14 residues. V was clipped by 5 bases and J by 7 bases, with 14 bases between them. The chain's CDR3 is CASSERAGREKLFF. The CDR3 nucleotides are TGTGCCAGCAGTGAGCGGGCAGGGCGTGAAAAACTGTTTTTT.

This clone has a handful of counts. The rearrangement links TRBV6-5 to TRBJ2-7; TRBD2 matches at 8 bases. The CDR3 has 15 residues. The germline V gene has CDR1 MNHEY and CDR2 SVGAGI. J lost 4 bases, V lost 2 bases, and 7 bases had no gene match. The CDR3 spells CASSYAGTSSYEQYF. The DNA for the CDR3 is TGTGCCAGCAGTTACGCCGGGACTAGTTCTTACGAGCAGTACTTC.

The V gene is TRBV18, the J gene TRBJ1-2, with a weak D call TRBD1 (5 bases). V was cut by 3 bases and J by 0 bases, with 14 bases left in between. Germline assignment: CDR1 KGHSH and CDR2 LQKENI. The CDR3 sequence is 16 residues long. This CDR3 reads CASSPLRQYSNYGYTF. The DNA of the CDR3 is TGTGCCAGCTCACCTCTTAGACAGTACTCTAACTATGGCTACACCTTC. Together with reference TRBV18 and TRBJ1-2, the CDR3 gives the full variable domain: NAGVMQNPRHLVRRRGQEARLRCSPMKGHSHVYWYRQLPEEGLKFMVYLQKENIIDESGMPKERFSAEFPKEGPSILRIQQVVRGDSAAYFCASSPLRQYSNYGYTFGSGTRLTVV.

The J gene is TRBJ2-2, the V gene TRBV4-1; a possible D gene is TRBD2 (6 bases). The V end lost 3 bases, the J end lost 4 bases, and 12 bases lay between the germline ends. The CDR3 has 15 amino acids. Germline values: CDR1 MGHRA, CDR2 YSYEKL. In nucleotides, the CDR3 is TGCGCCAGCAGCCACCCGATGGGGGGCACCGGGGAGCTGTTTTTT. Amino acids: CASSHPMGGTGELFF.